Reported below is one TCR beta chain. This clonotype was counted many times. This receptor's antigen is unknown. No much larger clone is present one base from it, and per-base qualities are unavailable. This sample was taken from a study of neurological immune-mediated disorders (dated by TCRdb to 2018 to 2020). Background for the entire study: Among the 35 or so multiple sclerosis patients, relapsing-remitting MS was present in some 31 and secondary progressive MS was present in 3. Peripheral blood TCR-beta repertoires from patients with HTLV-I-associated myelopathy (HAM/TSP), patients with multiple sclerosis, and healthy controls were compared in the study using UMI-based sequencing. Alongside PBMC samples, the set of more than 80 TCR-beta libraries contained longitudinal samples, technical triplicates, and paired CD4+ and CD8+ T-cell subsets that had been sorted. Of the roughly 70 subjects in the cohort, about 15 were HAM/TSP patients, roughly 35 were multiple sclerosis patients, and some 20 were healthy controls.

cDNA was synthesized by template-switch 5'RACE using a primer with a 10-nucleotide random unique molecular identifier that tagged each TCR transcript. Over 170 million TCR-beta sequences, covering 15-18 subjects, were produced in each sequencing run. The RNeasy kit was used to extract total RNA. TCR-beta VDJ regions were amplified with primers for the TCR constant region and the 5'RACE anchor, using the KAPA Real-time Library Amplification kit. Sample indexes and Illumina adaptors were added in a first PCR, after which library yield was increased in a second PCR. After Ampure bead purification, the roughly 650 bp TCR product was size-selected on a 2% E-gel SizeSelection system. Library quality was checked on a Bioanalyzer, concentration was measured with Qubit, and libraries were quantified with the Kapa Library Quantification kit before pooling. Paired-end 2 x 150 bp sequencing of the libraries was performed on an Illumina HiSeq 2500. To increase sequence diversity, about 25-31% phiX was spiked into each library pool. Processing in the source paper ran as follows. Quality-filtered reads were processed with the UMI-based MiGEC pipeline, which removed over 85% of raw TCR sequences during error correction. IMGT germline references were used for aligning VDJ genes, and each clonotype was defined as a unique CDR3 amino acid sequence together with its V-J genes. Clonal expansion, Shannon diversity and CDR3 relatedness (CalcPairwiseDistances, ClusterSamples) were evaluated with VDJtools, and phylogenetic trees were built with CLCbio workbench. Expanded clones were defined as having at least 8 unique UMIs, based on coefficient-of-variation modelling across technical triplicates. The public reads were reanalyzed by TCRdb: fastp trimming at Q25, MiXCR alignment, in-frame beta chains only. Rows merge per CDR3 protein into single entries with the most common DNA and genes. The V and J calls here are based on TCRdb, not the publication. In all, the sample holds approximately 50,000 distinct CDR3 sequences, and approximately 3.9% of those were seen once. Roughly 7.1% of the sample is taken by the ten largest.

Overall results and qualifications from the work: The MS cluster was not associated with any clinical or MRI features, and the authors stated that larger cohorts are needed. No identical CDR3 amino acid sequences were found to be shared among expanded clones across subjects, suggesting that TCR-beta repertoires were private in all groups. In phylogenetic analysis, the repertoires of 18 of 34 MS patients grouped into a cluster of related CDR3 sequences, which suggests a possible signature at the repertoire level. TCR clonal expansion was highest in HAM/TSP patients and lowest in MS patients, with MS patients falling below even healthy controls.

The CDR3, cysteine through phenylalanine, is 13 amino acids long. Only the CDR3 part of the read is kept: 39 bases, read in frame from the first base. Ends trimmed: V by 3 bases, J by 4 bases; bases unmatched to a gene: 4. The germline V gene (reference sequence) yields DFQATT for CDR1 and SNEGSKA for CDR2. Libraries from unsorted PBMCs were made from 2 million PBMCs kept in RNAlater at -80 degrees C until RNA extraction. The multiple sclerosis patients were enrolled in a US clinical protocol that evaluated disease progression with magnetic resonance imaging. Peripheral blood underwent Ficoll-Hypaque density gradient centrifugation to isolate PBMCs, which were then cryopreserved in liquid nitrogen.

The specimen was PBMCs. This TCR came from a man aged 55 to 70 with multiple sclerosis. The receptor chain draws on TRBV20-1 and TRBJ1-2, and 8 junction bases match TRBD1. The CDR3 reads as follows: CSASQGAAYGYTF. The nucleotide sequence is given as TGCAGTGCTAGTCAGGGGGCGGCCTATGGCTACACCTTC.